The T cell receptor (beta chain) under discussion was sequenced for a study of cytomegalovirus exposure and HLA in healthy donors. Study results and caveats: In vitro checks showed that a few CMV-associated chains really do target CMV antigens. In a later analysis, a genetic analysis reported fewer productive-TCR N-insertions in an Asian-associated ancestry cluster than the cohort average.

The PCR had 60 Vbeta and 13 Jbeta primers. Profiling relied on immunoSEQ multiplex PCR, and the TCRdb table lists in-frame clones only, not all of them. Among 160,000 or so clones listed, 80% to 90% were seen once. V shed 4 bases, J shed 2 bases, and the junction held 10 bases outside the gene matches. CDR1 and CDR2 (germline): GTSNPN, SVGIG (reference sequence). The CDR3 contains 15 residues. Concerning this clone itself: The antigen is unknown.

The material sequenced was PBMCs. The chain employs TRBV30 and TRBJ1-1, with 7 bases lining up with TRBD1. The source of this sequence is a woman aged 45-59 years in good health and CMV-seronegative. Here the CDR3 DNA reads TGTGCCTGGATGACGGCTGGGACAGAAAACACTGAAGCTTTCTTT. It yields the protein CAWMTAGTENTEAFF.